This paragraph reports one T cell receptor beta chain. The sample belongs to a study of blood T cell repertoires in COVID-19. Looking at the study overall: T cells, B-cell-depleted T cells, or PBMCs provided the cDNA or gDNA that served as material.

V was pared by 2 bases and J by 4 bases, with 9 bases of the junction left unmatched. Germline CDR1 reads SGHNT; CDR2 reads YYREEE (reference sequence). This CDR3 is built from 16 residues. Source study methods: By means of reference gene primer amplification, nucleated cell counts were estimated. The protocol was immunoSEQ multiplex PCR, while the TCRdb copy is restricted to in-frame clones and leaves out a portion. That table supplies the V and J calls and clone size; D and trimming were determined from the DNA. The data show hundreds of thousands of clones, with 80% to 90% seen just once and roughly 2.5% held by the top ten. Clinical history reported by participants formed the basis on which cohorts were assigned. Recovery meant two consecutive negative NP/OP PCR tests, professional clearance, or resolved symptoms.

The TCR originated in a woman aged 18-29 years who had recovered from COVID-19. Sequences were obtained from PBMCs or T cells enriched from blood (not recorded which). The chain joins TRBV5-4 to TRBJ2-1; the match to TRBD2 covers 7 bases. The CDR3, as DNA: TGTGCCAGCAGCTTCCTTTTGGGGGGGGGATACAATGAGCAGTTCTTC. Its translation is CASSFLLGGGYNEQFF.